This T cell receptor beta chain was retrieved from a study of blood T cell repertoires in COVID-19. The germline V gene has CDR1 SGHTA and CDR2 FQGTGA. V was clipped by 6 bases and J by 3 bases; unmatched bases: 5. The CDR3 loop spans 15 amino acids. Assay: immunoSEQ multiplex PCR; the TCRdb copy retains only in-frame clones and omits some. This table holds some 220,000 clones, 65% to 90% found once. Sample: peripheral blood. The chain uses TRBV7-3 and TRBJ2-7; 13 positions agree with TRBD2. The clonotype was recovered from a woman in her 70s with COVID-19, enrolled during active disease. The DNA of the CDR3 is TGTGCCAGCAGGTTGGGACTAGCGGGATACTACGAGCAGTACTTC. It codes for CASRLGLAGYYEQYF.